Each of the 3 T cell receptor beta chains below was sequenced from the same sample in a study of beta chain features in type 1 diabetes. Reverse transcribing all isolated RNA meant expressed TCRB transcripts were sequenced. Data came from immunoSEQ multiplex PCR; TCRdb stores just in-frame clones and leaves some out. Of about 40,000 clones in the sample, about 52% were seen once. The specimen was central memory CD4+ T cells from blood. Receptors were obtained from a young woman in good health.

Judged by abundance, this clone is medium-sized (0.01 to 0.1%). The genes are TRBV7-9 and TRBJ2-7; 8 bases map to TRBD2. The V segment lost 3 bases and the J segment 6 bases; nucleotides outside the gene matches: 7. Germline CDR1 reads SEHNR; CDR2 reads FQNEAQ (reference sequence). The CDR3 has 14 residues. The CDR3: CASSFSGIRREQYF. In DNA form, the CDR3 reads TGTGCCAGCAGCTTTAGCGGGATTAGACGCGAGCAGTACTTC.

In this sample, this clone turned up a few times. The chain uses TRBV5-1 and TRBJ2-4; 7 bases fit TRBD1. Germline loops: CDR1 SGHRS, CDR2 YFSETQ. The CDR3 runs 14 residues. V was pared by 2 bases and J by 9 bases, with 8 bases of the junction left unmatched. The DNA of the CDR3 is TGCGCCAGCAGCTTAAACAGGGGAAACGGCATTCAGTACTTC. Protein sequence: CASSLNRGNGIQYF.

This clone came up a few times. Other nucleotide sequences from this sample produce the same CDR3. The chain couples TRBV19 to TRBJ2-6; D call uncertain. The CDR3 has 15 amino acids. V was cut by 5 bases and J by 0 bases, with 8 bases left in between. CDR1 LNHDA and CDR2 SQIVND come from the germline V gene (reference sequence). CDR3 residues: CASSPGLSGANVLTF. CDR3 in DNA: TGTGCCAGTAGTCCGGGTCTCTCTGGGGCCAACGTCCTGACTTTC.